This T cell receptor beta chain originates from a study of blood T cell repertoires in COVID-19. The data were produced by immunoSEQ multiplex PCR, yet TCRdb's version contains in-frame clones alone and is incomplete. The sample holds 370,000 or so clones, 81% seen once. Germline V gives CDR1 SGHAT, CDR2 FQNNGV. CDR3 size: 14 residues. Losses at the gene ends were 4 bases for V and 19 bases for J; bases not matched to a gene: 14. This TCR came from a human donor with acute or convalescent COVID-19. The donor label of this sample is uncertain. J is TRBJ1-6 and V is TRBV11-2; 9 positions match TRBD1. The sequenced sample was peripheral blood. The CDR3 nucleotides are TGTGCCAGCAGCTGGGGACAGGGACTCCCTCAACAGCACTTT. It yields the protein CASSWGQGLPQQHF.